These 23 T cell receptor beta chains were all obtained from the same sample, sequenced in a study of blood T cell repertoires in COVID-19 (dated by TCRdb to 2019 to 2021). Libraries were made using the immunoSEQ multiplex PCR assay. Drawn from immuneACCESS, this table holds only the in-frame rearrangements with V and J called that TCRdb kept. Clones are partly lost; checked studies trace under half to an unresolved V gene and leave the rest unexplained. The sample yields over 200,000 clones; roughly 86% were counted once. Less than 3% of the sample is taken by the ten largest. The sequenced sample consisted of peripheral blood. Receptors were obtained from a woman aged 45-59 years with acute or convalescent COVID-19.

The rearrangement joins TRBV24-1 to TRBJ1-1; a possible D gene is TRBD1 (6 bases). CDR1 and CDR2 from the germline V gene are KGHDR and SFDVKD. The CDR3 covers 13 residues. V was cut by 7 bases and J by 3 bases, with 11 bases left in between. The CDR3 is CATRGPGDTEAFF. The CDR3 DNA reads as TGTGCCACCAGAGGACCAGGGGACACTGAAGCTTTCTTT.

The chain employs TRBV7-6 and TRBJ2-7; 9 nucleotides agree with TRBD1. Germline loops: CDR1 SGHVS, CDR2 FNYEAQ. The CDR3 is 15 residues long. V dropped 1 base and J dropped 2; count of bases not matched to a gene: 3. The CDR3 protein is CASSLGQGVTYEQYF. The CDR3 DNA reads as TGTGCCAGCAGCTTAGGACAGGGGGTAACCTACGAGCAGTACTTC.

V is TRBV24-1 and J is TRBJ2-1, with D perhaps TRBD2 (6 bases). Per germline, CDR1 KGHDR and CDR2 SFDVKD. Trimming removed 1 base from V and 7 bases from J, with 13 bases in between. CDR3 size: 15 residues. Here the CDR3 DNA reads TGTGCCACCAGTGATTTTTGGGGGGATGGGAATGAGCAGTTCTTC. Its translation: CATSDFWGDGNEQFF.

The chain uses TRBV2 and TRBJ1-5; TRBD1 is a possible D gene (5 bases). The CDR3 totals 14 residues. Between the trimmed V and J ends, which lost 3 bases and 4 bases, there was a span of 10 bases. The V gene's germline CDR1 is SNHLY and CDR2 FYNNEI. The CDR3 protein is CASSDRAKNQPQHF. The CDR3 coding sequence is TGTGCCAGCAGTGACAGGGCAAAGAATCAGCCCCAGCATTTT.

This sequence joins TRBV11-3 and TRBJ2-7, with a tentative D call TRBD2 (7 bases). CDR3 size: 14 residues. CDR1 SGHNT and CDR2 YENEEA come from the germline V gene. The V end was cut by 5 bases, the J end by 2 bases, with 13 bases between. CDR3 loop: CASSKGGRTYEQYF. The CDR3, as DNA: TGTGCCAGCAGCAAGGGGGGGAGGACCTACGAGCAGTACTTC.

With regard to this clone: A much larger clone is a single base away; this may be a read error. V and J are TRBV4-3 and TRBJ1-2; 7 bases line up with TRBD1. Trimming removed 0 bases from V and 2 bases from J; junction bases left unmatched: 0. This CDR3 region has 14 residues. The germline V gene encodes CDR1 LGHNA and CDR2 YSLEER. CDR3 sequence reads: CASSQEQGNYGYTF. CDR3 sequence (DNA): TGCGCCAGCAGCCAAGAACAGGGGAACTATGGCTACACCTTC.

The chain links TRBV28 to TRBJ2-2; 8 nucleotides agree with TRBD1. The ends lost 5 bases at V and 2 bases at J; junction bases unmatched: 7. Per the germline V gene, CDR1 is MDHEN and CDR2 is SYDVKM. The CDR3 runs to 16 residues. The CDR3 here is CASSAQGARNTGELFF. The CDR3 region has the DNA TGTGCCAGCAGTGCCCAGGGGGCCCGAAACACCGGGGAGCTGTTTTTT.

The chain is built from TRBV18 and TRBJ2-4; the D gene is possibly TRBD1 (6 bases). The length of the CDR3 is 15 residues. Trimming removed 2 bases at V and 3 bases at J, with 11 bases between. Germline V gives CDR1 KGHSH, CDR2 LQKENI. The chain's CDR3 is CASSPRQANKNIQYF. Written as DNA, the CDR3 is TGTGCCAGCTCACCAAGACAGGCCAACAAAAACATTCAGTACTTC.

In nucleotides, the CDR3 is TGTGCCAGCAGCCCGTACCCGGGACTAGCTCATAGCACAGATACGCAGTATTTT. It is translated as CASSPYPGLAHSTDTQYF. The chain has TRBV7-3 and TRBJ2-3, with TRBD2 identical over 9 bases. The CDR3 runs to 18 residues. The ends lost 5 bases at V and 0 bases at J; junction bases unmatched: 12. The germline CDR1 and CDR2 sequences are SGHTA and FQGTGA.

The J gene is TRBJ2-3, the V gene TRBV20-1; D may be TRBD2 (6 bases). The V gene's germline CDR1 is DFQATT and CDR2 SNEGSKA (reference sequence). The V end lost 5 bases, the J end lost 6 bases, and 12 bases lay between the germline ends. The CDR3 length is 12 residues. CDR3 sequence (DNA): TGCAGTGCTCGTGGGACTCCCGATACGCAGTATTTT. As protein: CSARGTPDTQYF.

The V and J genes are TRBV19 and TRBJ2-3; D uncertain. V dropped 6 bases and J dropped 3 bases, with 10 bases sitting between them. CDR1 is LNHDA and CDR2 is SQIVND in the germline V gene (reference sequence). The length of the CDR3 is 13 residues. The CDR3 sequence is CASSTIRTDTQYF. The CDR3 nucleotides read TGTGCCAGTAGCACGATCCGGACAGATACGCAGTATTTT.

The chain joins TRBV4-1 to TRBJ2-7; 8 bases map to TRBD2. Trimming at V came to 4 bases and at J to 0 bases, leaving 11 bases not matched to a gene. The length of the CDR3 is 17 residues. Germline-derived CDR1 and CDR2 are MGHRA and YSYEKL. The CDR3 nucleotides read TGCGCCAGCAGCCGGATGGCCCAAGCGGGAGACTCCTACGAGCAGTACTTC. This codes for CASSRMAQAGDSYEQYF.

Regarding this clone: Other DNA sequences in the same sample also yield this CDR3. The CDR3 protein is CASSVREGQPQHF. In DNA form, the CDR3 reads TGTGCCAGCAGCGTAAGGGAGGGACAGCCCCAGCATTTT. This chain joins TRBV9 and TRBJ1-5; the D is unclear. The V gene's germline CDR1 is SGDLS and CDR2 YYNGEE. The V gene lost 1 base and the J gene lost 7 bases, with 9 bases spanning the gap. The CDR3 is 13 amino acids.

J is TRBJ1-5 and V is TRBV2; D call uncertain. V dropped 7 bases and J dropped 7 bases, with 14 bases sitting between them. Germline CDR1 reads SNHLY; CDR2 reads FYNNEI. The CDR3 is 13 amino acids. The CDR3 here is CASKVGREQPQHF. CDR3 DNA: TGTGCCAGCAAGGTCGGACGGGAACAGCCCCAGCATTTT.

The chain links TRBV4-2 to TRBJ2-1; 12 bases line up with TRBD2. Germline V gives CDR1 LGHNA, CDR2 YNFKEQ. J lost 0 bases, V lost 0 bases, and 6 bases had no gene match. The CDR3 contains 19 residues. The CDR3 bases are TGTGCCAGCAGCCAAGAACCTAGCGGGAGGGTCGGCTCCTACAATGAGCAGTTCTTC. Translating gives CASSQEPSGRVGSYNEQFF.

The chain is built from TRBV7-3 and TRBJ2-7; 7 bases fit TRBD1. From germline, CDR1 is SGHTA and CDR2 FQGTGA. The CDR3 has 13 amino acids. After removal of 4 bases from V and 3 bases from J, the junction contained 3 bases not matched to a gene. CDR3 coding DNA: TGTGCCAGCAGCTCGGGACAGAACTACGAGCAGTACTTC. Translating gives CASSSGQNYEQYF.

To note about this clone: An end of the junction differs from the germline gene, which may be a read error. The CDR3, as DNA: TGTGCCAGCAGCATAACGGGGGTAGCGGGAGGCGAGCAGTTCTTC. This codes for CASSITGVAGGEQFF. The chain joins TRBV7-3 to TRBJ2-1; 10 bases are a match to TRBD2. Germline CDR1 is SGHTA and CDR2 is FQGTGA. The CDR3 has 15 residues.

This sequence joins TRBV3-1 (or the pseudogene TRBV3-2) and TRBJ1-1; no firm D call. This CDR3 comprises 15 residues. From germline, CDR1 is LGHDT and CDR2 YNNKEL (reference sequence). Trimming removed 4 bases at V and 3 bases at J, with 15 bases between. The CDR3 spells CASSLGWLRDTEAFF. The CDR3 bases are TGTGCCAGCAGCCTAGGATGGCTGCGGGACACTGAAGCTTTCTTT.

The V gene is TRBV28, the J gene TRBJ1-5; maybe TRBD1 (5 bases). CDR1 is MDHEN, CDR2 SYDVKM, per germline. V was clipped by 6 bases and J by 7 bases, with 13 bases between them. The CDR3 is made up of 13 amino acids. In nucleotides, the CDR3 is TGTGCCAGCAGCCAACAGGTTCAACAGCCCCAGCATTTT. Amino acids: CASSQQVQQPQHF.

The chain carries TRBV28 and TRBJ2-7; 7 bases agree with TRBD1. The CDR3 is 15 residues long. The junction had 13 bases not matched to a gene; V was cut back by 7 bases and J by 4 bases. CDR1 is MDHEN and CDR2 is SYDVKM in the germline V gene. CDR3: CASMERGRFGYEQYF. Here the CDR3 DNA reads TGTGCCAGCATGGAAAGGGGGCGCTTTGGGTACGAGCAGTACTTC.

The chain has TRBV11-3 and TRBJ2-7, with D possibly matching TRBD1 (6 bases). With 1 base removed from V and 5 bases from J, the gap between germline ends came to 15 bases. CDR1 is SGHNT and CDR2 is YENEEA in the germline V gene. The CDR3 spans 15 residues. The CDR3 here is CASSLATQGIHEQYF. DNA of the CDR3: TGTGCCAGCAGCTTAGCGACACAGGGTATCCACGAGCAGTACTTC.

The chain links TRBV5-1 to TRBJ2-3, with 11 positions matching TRBD2. The CDR3 covers 19 residues. Trimming at V came to 7 bases and at J to 0 bases, leaving 16 bases not matched to a gene. Germline CDR1 SGHRS, CDR2 YFSETQ. This chain's CDR3 is CASHAGGGWTSGSTDTQYF. The CDR3 DNA is TGCGCCAGCCACGCAGGTGGGGGGTGGACTAGCGGGAGCACAGATACGCAGTATTTT.

The CDR3 region is CASSQEGRVNYGYTF. In DNA form, the CDR3 reads TGCGCCAGCAGCCAAGAAGGCAGGGTGAACTATGGCTACACCTTC. V gene TRBV4-1 combines with J gene TRBJ1-2; D is perhaps TRBD1 (5 bases). Germline CDR1 MGHRA, CDR2 YSYEKL. The CDR3 spans 15 residues. V was clipped by 0 bases and J by 2 bases, with 10 bases between them.